This T cell receptor (beta chain) originates from a study of vaccination effects on CD4 cells after COVID-19. Turning to the study itself: Participants completed two doses of the BNT162b2 or mRNA-1273 vaccine.

CDR1 and CDR2 (germline): GTSNPN, SVGIG (reference sequence). The V and J ends lost 2 bases and 5 bases respectively, with 12 bases between them. This CDR3 has 13 residues. Sequencing in the ViraFEST assay came after antigen-specific CD4+ T cells had been expanded with viral peptide pools, which were used to stimulate PBMC. After less than twelve days in culture, the CD4+ T cells were isolated. In the vaccine recipients, nucleocapsid antibodies were negative and there was no prior SARS-CoV-2 infection. The culture medium for 1.5 million to 2.5 million PBMC per well included 9.5 to 10 IU/ml IL-2 and around 9.8 ug/ml peptides. Half-medium replacement with IL-2 medium occurred on days 3 and 7. Concerning this clone: Antigen specificity is unknown.

Some clones are missing from TCRdb's copy, which holds only in-frame ones; the method was immunoSEQ multiplex PCR. The sample has tens of thousands of clones; roughly 79% are singletons. The sequence came from a human donor who received a COVID-19 vaccine. The specimen was CD4+ T cells from PBMCs cultured with HCoV-NL63 spike peptides, collected before COVID-19 vaccination. The rearrangement uses TRBV30 and TRBJ1-1; D is undetermined. The CDR3 sequence is CAWSTLGWTEAFF. The CDR3 coding sequence is TGTGCCTGGAGTACTCTGGGTTGGACTGAAGCTTTCTTT.